The 19 T cell receptor beta chains below all came from one sample that was sequenced in a study of blood T cell repertoires in COVID-19. The protocol was immunoSEQ multiplex PCR, while the TCRdb copy is restricted to in-frame clones and leaves out a portion. Among about 88,000 clones, 90% were seen once, and the ten largest hold approximately 1.6%. Input material: peripheral blood. The source of these receptors is a man aged 55 to 70 with acute or convalescent COVID-19.

CDR3 residues: CASRSSGSSYLNEQFF. As DNA, the CDR3 is TGTGCCAGCAGGTCTAGCGGGAGTAGTTACCTTAATGAGCAGTTCTTC. This chain joins TRBV7-9 and TRBJ2-1; 10 nucleotides match TRBD2. The V and J ends lost 6 bases and 7 bases, in that order; junction bases with no gene match: 12. CDR3 size: 16 residues. Germline-derived CDR1 and CDR2 are SEHNR and FQNEAQ (reference sequence).

J is TRBJ2-1 and V is TRBV3-1 (or the pseudogene TRBV3-2); possibly TRBD2 for D (6 bases). Trimming pared 0 bases from V and 4 bases from J, leaving 13 bases between. This CDR3 has 16 amino acids. CDR1 and CDR2 (germline): LGHDT, YNNKEL (reference sequence). CDR3: CASSQDSRGLYNEQFF. CDR3 nucleotides: TGTGCCAGCAGCCAAGATTCGCGGGGCTTGTACAATGAGCAGTTCTTC.

The V gene is TRBV19, the J gene TRBJ2-1, with 11 bases identical to TRBD2. Germline loops: CDR1 LNHDA, CDR2 SQIVND (reference sequence). This CDR3 has 19 residues. V shed 8 bases and J 8 bases; nucleotides not matched to a gene: 23. CDR3 residues: CASRDRYGSGRAMYDEQFF. The CDR3 bases are TGTGCCAGTCGGGATCGCTACGGTAGCGGGAGGGCTATGTACGATGAGCAGTTCTTC.

The rearrangement joins TRBV6-5 to TRBJ2-2; weak D call: TRBD2 (5 bases). V was cut by 5 bases and J by 3 bases, with 13 bases left in between. The CDR3 is made up of 15 amino acids. CDR1 and CDR2 (germline): MNHEY, SVGAGI. The CDR3 nucleotides read TGTGCCAGCAGTCCCCTGGACTTTTACACCGGGGAGCTGTTTTTT. It codes for CASSPLDFYTGELFF.

The chain links TRBV3-1 (or the pseudogene TRBV3-2) to TRBJ2-5; D perhaps matches TRBD1 (6 bases). This CDR3 has 14 residues. V was cut by 4 bases and J by 1 base, with 10 bases left in between. Germline V gene sequence: CDR1 LGHDT, CDR2 YNNKEL (reference sequence). CDR3 amino acids: CASSPGHLQETQYF. The CDR3 nucleotides are TGTGCCAGCAGCCCGGGACACCTCCAAGAGACCCAGTACTTC.

The J gene is TRBJ1-5, the V gene TRBV18, with 9 bases matching TRBD1. CDR1 and CDR2 from the germline V gene are KGHSH and LQKENI. CDR3 length: 16 residues. Unmatched junction bases numbered 6, after V lost 0 bases and J lost 6 bases. The CDR3 reads CASSPPGTGSTQPQHF. The CDR3 nucleotides read TGTGCCAGCTCACCACCCGGGACAGGGAGTACTCAGCCCCAGCATTTT.

This chain joins TRBV5-6 and TRBJ1-5; the D gene is possibly TRBD1 (6 bases). CDR1 SGHDT and CDR2 YYEEEE come from the germline V gene. This CDR3 is 15 amino acids long. V shed 3 bases and J shed 6 bases, with 16 bases lying between them. CDR3 bases: TGTGCCAGCAGCTCACTCGCAGGGGCGGGTCAGCCCCAGCATTTT. Translated: CASSSLAGAGQPQHF.

The chain couples TRBV12-5 to TRBJ1-2; D is perhaps TRBD1 (6 bases). Germline values: CDR1 LGHNT, CDR2 FRNRAP. CDR3 length equals 16 residues. V lost 5 bases to trimming and J lost 4 bases, with 20 bases between them. DNA of the CDR3: TGTGCTAGTGGTCCCGAGACACAGGGCGGCGCCTATGGCTACACCTTC. It encodes CASGPETQGGAYGYTF.

The V gene is TRBV3-1 (or the pseudogene TRBV3-2), the J gene TRBJ2-3, with a weak D call TRBD2 (6 bases). V lost 3 bases and J lost 7, with 14 bases in between. This CDR3 has 14 residues. The germline V gene has CDR1 LGHDT and CDR2 YNNKEL (reference sequence). Here the CDR3 reads CASSHGGAKNTQYF. CDR3 DNA: TGTGCCAGCAGCCACGGCGGGGCTAAGAATACGCAGTATTTT.

V and J are TRBV21-1 and TRBJ1-1; the table calls TRBD1, which could not be checked here. TRBV21-1 counts as a pseudogene. The CDR3 loop spans 14 amino acids. CDR3 in DNA: TGTGCCAGCTACGGGGACATTATGAACACTGAAGCTTTCTTT. This sequence encodes CASYGDIMNTEAFF.

V gene TRBV11-2 combines with J gene TRBJ1-2, with D tentatively TRBD1 (5 bases). The V gene's germline CDR1 is SGHAT and CDR2 FQNNGV. The CDR3 covers 13 residues. Trimming took off 8 bases at V and 3 bases at J, with 13 bases between the two ends. The CDR3 spells CASQGGSDYGYTF. CDR3 nucleotide sequence: TGTGCCAGCCAGGGAGGGTCTGACTATGGCTACACCTTC.

The chain has TRBV19 and TRBJ1-5, with D possibly being TRBD1 (6 bases). The CDR3 totals 15 residues. The ends were cut back, 6 bases at V and 3 bases at J, with 15 bases in the middle. The V gene's germline CDR1 is LNHDA and CDR2 SQIVND (reference sequence). CDR3 residues: CASSLDRTYNQPQHF. Here the CDR3 DNA reads TGTGCCAGTAGCTTAGACAGGACTTACAATCAGCCCCAGCATTTT.

This sequence joins TRBV28 and TRBJ1-5; D is possibly TRBD1 (6 bases). The V gene lost 8 bases and the J gene lost 3 bases, with 11 bases spanning the gap. Germline V gives CDR1 MDHEN, CDR2 SYDVKM. This CDR3 region has 13 residues. Here the CDR3 DNA reads TGTGCCAGCGCAGACAGGAACAATCAGCCCCAGCATTTT. This gives the protein CASADRNNQPQHF.

V and J are TRBV30 and TRBJ1-4; 8 bases are shared with TRBD1. CDR1 and CDR2 (germline): GTSNPN, SVGIG (reference sequence). Trimming removed 8 bases from V and 8 bases from J; junction bases left unmatched: 7. The CDR3 is made up of 12 amino acids. The CDR3 sequence: CAGTGLGEKLFF. DNA of the CDR3: TGTGCCGGGACAGGCCTTGGAGAAAAACTGTTTTTT.

V usage is TRBV15 and J usage is TRBJ2-3; TRBD2 agrees at 14 bases. Trimming cost V 2 bases and J 4 bases; bases outside gene matches: 8. This CDR3 region has 18 residues. Germline CDR1 is LNHNV and CDR2 is YYDKDF (reference sequence). CDR3 bases: TGTGCCACCAGCAGAACGACTCCGGGACTAGCGGGAGCAGATACGCAGTATTTT. This encodes CATSRTTPGLAGADTQYF.

This clone was counted a single time. This chain connects TRBV12-3 or TRBV12-4 to TRBJ2-5; D call uncertain. The CDR3 is 13 residues long. V shed 6 bases and J shed 3 bases, with 11 bases lying between them. The CDR3 DNA is TGTGCCAGCAGCCCAAACCCGGAAGAGACCCAGTACTTC. It yields the protein CASSPNPEETQYF.

The chain is built from TRBV4-1 and TRBJ1-6, with D maybe TRBD1 (6 bases). V was pared by 3 bases and J by 5 bases, with 14 bases between. This CDR3 contains 16 residues. CDR1 MGHRA and CDR2 YSYEKL come from the germline V gene. The CDR3 coding sequence is TGCGCCAGCAGCCAGACGGCAGGGGCAAATAATTCACCCCTCCACTTT. This gives the protein CASSQTAGANNSPLHF.

This rearrangement joins TRBV6-5 to TRBJ1-2, with D possibly TRBD1 on 6 matching bases. The CDR3 has 12 residues. Germline values: CDR1 MNHEY, CDR2 SVGAGI. V was pared by 9 bases and J by 7 bases, with 15 bases between. CDR3 sequence reads: CASTDRTIGYTF. In DNA, the CDR3 is TGTGCCAGTACGGACAGAACTATTGGCTACACCTTC.

The chain couples TRBV28 to TRBJ2-5; TRBD2 agrees at 7 bases. Germline V gene data show CDR1 as MDHEN and CDR2 as SYDVKM. The CDR3 length is 18 residues. V shed 2 bases and J 5 bases; nucleotides not matched to a gene: 17. In DNA form, the CDR3 reads TGTGCCAGCAGTTTAAGGCAGGGCAGGAGGGAGGGTCGGGAGACCCAGTACTTC. It encodes CASSLRQGRREGRETQYF.